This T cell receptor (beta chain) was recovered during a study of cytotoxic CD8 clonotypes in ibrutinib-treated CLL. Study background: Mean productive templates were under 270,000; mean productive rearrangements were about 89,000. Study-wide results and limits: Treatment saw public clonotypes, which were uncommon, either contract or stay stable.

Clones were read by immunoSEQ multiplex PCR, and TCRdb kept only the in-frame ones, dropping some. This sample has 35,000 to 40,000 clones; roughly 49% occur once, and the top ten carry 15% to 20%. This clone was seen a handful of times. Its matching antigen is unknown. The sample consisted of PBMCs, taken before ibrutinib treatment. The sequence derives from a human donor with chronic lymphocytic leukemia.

CDR3 loop: CASSEWEKQYF. CDR3 nucleotides: TGTGCCAGCAGTGAATGGGAGAAACAGTACTTC. The gene calls are TRBV2 and TRBJ2-7, with D possibly TRBD2 on 5 matching bases. The V gene's germline CDR1 is SNHLY and CDR2 FYNNEI. The CDR3 totals 11 residues. V lost 2 bases and J 10 bases, leaving 9 bases between the germline ends. The variable domain in full, with the rest retrieved from reference TRBV2 and TRBJ2-7, is EPEVTQTPSHQVTQMGQEVILRCVPISNHLYFYWYRQILGQKVEFLVSFYNNEISEKSEIFDDQFSVERPDGSNFTLKIRSTKLEDSAMYFCASSEWEKQYFGPGTRLTVT.